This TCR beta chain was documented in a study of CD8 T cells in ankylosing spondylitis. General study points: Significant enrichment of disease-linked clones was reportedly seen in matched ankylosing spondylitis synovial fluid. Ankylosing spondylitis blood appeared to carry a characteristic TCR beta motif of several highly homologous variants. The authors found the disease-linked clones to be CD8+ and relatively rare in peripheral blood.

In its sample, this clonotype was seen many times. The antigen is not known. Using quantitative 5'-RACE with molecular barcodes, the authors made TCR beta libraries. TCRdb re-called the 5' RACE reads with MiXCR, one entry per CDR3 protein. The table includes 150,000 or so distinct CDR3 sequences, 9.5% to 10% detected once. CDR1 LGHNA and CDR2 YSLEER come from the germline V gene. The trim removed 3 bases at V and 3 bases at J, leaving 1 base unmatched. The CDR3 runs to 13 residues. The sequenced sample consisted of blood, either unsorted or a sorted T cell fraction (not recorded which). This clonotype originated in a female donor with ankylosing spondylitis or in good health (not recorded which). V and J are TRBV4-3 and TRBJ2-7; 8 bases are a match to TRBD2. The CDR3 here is CASSHTSGYEQYF. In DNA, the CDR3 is TGCGCCAGCAGCCATACTAGCGGCTACGAGCAGTACTTC.